The source of this T cell receptor beta chain is a study of blood T cells in healthy people across ages. Study-wide context: Template-switching capture recovered about one barcoded beta molecule per two T cells.

Trimming removed 6 bases at V and 10 bases at J, with 16 bases between. CDR3 length: 13 amino acids. The V gene's germline CDR1 is SNHLY and CDR2 FYNNEI. With a J-beta primer mix and a sample-barcoded 5' primer, a second PCR ran about 7 to 11 cycles. TCRdb re-analysed the 5' RACE reads in MiXCR, keeping a single row per CDR3 protein. Counted here are about a million distinct CDR3 sequences, roughly half occurring once; the ten biggest clones make up 20% to 25%. As concerns this clonotype: What it binds is not known.

Overall study results and limits: Investigators treated diversity estimates from one million T cells as underestimates. A strong correlation was seen between TCR beta diversity and naive T cell percentage.

The receptor was derived from a woman aged 55-70 years in good health. V gene TRBV2 combines with J gene TRBJ2-1; D unclear. Material for sequencing was blood. The CDR3 loop reads CASRANGFLEQFF. Here the CDR3 DNA reads TGTGCCAGCAGGGCGAACGGGTTCTTGGAGCAGTTCTTC.